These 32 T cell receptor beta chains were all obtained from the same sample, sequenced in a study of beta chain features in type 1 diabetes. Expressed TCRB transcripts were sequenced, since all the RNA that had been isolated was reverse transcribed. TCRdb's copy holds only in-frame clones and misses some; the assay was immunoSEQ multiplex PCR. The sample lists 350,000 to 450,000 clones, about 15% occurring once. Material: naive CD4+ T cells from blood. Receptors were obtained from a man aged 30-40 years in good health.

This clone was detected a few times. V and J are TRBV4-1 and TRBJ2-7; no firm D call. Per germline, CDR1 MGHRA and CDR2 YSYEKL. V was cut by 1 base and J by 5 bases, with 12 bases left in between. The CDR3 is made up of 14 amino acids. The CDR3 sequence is CASSQGLNRDEQYF. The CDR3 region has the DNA TGCGCCAGCAGCCAAGGACTGAACCGGGACGAGCAGTACTTC.

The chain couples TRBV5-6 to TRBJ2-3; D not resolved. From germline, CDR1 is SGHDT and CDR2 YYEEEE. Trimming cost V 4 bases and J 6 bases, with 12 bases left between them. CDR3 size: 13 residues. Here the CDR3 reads CASSRAPGDTQYF. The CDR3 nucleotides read TGTGCCAGCAGCCGAGCCCCGGGTGATACGCAGTATTTT.

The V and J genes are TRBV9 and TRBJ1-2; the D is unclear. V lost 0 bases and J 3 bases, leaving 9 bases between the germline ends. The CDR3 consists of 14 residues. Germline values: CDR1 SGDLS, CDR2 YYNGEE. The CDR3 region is CASSVELLDYGYTF. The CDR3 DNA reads TGTGCCAGCAGCGTAGAACTTCTAGACTATGGCTACACCTTC.

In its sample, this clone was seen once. The CDR3 region has the DNA TGCAGCGTCCGGACTAGCGGGGGCGGCGAGCAGTACGTC. Translated, it gives CSVRTSGGGEQYV. The V gene is TRBV29-1, the J gene TRBJ2-7; 13 bases match TRBD2. Germline V lookup: CDR1 SQVTM, CDR2 ANQGSEA. CDR3 length: 13 amino acids. Losses at the gene ends were 6 bases for V and 6 bases for J; bases not matched to a gene: 5.

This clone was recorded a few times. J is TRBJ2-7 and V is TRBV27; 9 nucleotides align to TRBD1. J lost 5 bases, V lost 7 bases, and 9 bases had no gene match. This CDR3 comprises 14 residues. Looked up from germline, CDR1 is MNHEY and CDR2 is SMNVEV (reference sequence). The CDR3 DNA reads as TGTGCCAGCACCACCAGGGACAGGGCCCACGAGCAGTACTTC. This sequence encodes CASTTRDRAHEQYF.

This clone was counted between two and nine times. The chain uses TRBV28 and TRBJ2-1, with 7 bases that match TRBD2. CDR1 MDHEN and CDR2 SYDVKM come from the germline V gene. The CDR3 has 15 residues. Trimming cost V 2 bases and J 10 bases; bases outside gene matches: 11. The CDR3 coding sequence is TGTGCCAGCAGTTTAGCAGAACCGGGACTACCCGAGCAGTTCTTC. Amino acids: CASSLAEPGLPEQFF.

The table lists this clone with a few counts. CDR3 coding DNA: TGTGCCAGCAGCTCTAGCGGGAGTTACAATGAGCAGTTCTTC. It translates to CASSSSGSYNEQFF. The J gene is TRBJ2-1, the V gene TRBV11-2; 10 nucleotides line up with TRBD2. The CDR3 runs 14 residues. V lost 4 bases to trimming and J lost 4 bases; unmatched junction nucleotides: 1. Germline CDR1 is SGHAT and CDR2 is FQNNGV.

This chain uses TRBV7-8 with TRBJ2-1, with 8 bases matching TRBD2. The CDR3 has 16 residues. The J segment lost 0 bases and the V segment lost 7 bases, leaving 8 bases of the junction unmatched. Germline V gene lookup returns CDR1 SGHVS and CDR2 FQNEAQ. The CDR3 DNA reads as TGTGCCAGCATCCAAAAACGGGAGGGCTCCTACAATGAGCAGTTCTTC. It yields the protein CASIQKREGSYNEQFF.

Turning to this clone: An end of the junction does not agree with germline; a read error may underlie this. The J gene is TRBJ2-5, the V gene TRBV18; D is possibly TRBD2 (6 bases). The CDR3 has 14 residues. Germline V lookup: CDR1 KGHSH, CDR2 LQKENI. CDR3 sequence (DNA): TGTGCCAGCGCACCGGGAGTCAGGAGAGAGACCCAGTACTTC. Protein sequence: CASAPGVRRETQYF. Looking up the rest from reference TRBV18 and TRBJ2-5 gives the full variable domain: NAGVMQNPRHLVRRRGQEARLRCSPMKGHSHVYWYRQLPEEGLKFMVYLQKENIIDESGMPKERFSAEFPKEGPSILRIQQVVRGDSAAYFCASAPGVRRETQYFGPGTRLLVL.

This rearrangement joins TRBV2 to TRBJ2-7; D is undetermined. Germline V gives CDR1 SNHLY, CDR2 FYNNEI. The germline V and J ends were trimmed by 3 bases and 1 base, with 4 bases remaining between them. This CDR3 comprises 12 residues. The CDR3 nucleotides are TGTGCCAGCAGTGAGCTTTCCTACGAGCAGTACTTC. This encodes CASSELSYEQYF. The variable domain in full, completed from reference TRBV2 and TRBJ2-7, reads EPEVTQTPSHQVTQMGQEVILRCVPISNHLYFYWYRQILGQKVEFLVSFYNNEISEKSEIFDDQFSVERPDGSNFTLKIRSTKLEDSAMYFCASSELSYEQYFGPGTRLTVT.

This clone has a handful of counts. CDR3 in amino acids: CAISDRLSNEQFF. DNA of the CDR3: TGTGCCATCAGTGACAGGTTAAGCAATGAGCAGTTCTTC. The rearrangement uses TRBV10-3 and TRBJ2-1; D remains ambiguous. V was pared by 3 bases and J by 6 bases, with 9 bases between. The germline gives CDR1 ENHRY, CDR2 SYGVKD. The CDR3 contains 13 residues.

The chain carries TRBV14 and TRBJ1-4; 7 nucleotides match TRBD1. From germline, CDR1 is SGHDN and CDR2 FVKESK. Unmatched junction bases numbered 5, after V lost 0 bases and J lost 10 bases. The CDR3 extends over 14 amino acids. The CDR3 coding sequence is TGTGCCAGCAGCCAAGAGACAGGGTGGGGAAAACTGTTTTTT. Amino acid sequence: CASSQETGWGKLFF.

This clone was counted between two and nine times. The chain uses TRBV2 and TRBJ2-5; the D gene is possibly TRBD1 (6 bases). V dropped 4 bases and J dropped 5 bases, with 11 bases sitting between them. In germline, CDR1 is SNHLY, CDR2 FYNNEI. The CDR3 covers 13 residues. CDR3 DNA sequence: TGTGCCAGCAGTGCAGACAGGTTGGAGACCCAGTACTTC. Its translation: CASSADRLETQYF.

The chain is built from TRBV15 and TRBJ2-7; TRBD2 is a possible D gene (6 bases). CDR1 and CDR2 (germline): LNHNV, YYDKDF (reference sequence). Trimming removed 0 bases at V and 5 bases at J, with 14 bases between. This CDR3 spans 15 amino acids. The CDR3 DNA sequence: TGTGCCACCAGCAGAGATCTTGGGGGAGGAGACGAGCAGTACGTC. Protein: CATSRDLGGGDEQYV.

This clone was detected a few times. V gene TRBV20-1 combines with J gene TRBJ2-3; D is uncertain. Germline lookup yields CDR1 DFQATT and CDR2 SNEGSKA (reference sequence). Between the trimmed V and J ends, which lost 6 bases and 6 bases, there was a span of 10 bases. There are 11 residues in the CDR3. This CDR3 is CSAPILDTQYF. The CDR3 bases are TGCAGTGCCCCCATTCTTGATACGCAGTATTTT.

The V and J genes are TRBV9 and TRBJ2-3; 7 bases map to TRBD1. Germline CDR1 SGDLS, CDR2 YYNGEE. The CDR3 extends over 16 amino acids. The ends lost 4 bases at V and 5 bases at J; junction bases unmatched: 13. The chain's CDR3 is CASSIYRGGGGDTQYF. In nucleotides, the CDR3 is TGTGCCAGCAGCATATACCGAGGGGGCGGAGGAGATACGCAGTATTTT.

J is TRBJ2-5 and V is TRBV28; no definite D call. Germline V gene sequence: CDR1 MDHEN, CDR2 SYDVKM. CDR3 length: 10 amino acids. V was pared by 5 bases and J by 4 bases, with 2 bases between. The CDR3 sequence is CASSRETQYF. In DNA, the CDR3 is TGTGCCAGCAGTCGAGAGACCCAGTACTTC.

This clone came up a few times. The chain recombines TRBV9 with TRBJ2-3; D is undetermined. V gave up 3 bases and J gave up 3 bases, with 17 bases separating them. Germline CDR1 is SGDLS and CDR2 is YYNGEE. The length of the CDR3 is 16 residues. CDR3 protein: CASSGQGGVGTDTQYF. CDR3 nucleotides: TGTGCCAGCAGCGGGCAAGGTGGGGTAGGGACAGATACGCAGTATTTT.

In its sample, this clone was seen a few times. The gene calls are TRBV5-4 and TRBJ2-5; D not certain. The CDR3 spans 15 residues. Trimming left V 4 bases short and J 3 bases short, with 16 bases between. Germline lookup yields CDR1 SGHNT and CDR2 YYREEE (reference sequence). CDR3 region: CASSRPLVVEETQYF. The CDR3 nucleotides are TGTGCCAGCAGCCGGCCACTCGTTGTGGAAGAGACCCAGTACTTC.

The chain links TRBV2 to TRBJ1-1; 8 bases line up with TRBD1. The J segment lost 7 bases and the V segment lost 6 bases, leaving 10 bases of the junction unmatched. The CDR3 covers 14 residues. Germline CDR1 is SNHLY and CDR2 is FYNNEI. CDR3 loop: CASRRGQGTGEAFF. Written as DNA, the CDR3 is TGTGCCAGCAGAAGAGGACAGGGTACCGGTGAAGCTTTCTTT.

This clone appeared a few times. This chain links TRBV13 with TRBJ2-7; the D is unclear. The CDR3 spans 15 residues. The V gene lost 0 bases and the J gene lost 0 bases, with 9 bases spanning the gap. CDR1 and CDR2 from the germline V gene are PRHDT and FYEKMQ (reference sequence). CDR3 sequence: CASSLGPISSYEQYF. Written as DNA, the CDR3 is TGTGCCAGCAGCTTAGGCCCGATCAGCTCCTACGAGCAGTACTTC.

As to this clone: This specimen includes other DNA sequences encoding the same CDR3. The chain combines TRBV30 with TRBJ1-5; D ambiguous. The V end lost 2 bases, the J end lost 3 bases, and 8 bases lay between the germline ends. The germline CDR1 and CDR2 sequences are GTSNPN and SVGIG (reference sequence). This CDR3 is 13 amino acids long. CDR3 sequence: CAWSSGINQPQHF. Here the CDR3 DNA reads TGTGCCTGGAGTTCCGGGATCAATCAGCCCCAGCATTTT.

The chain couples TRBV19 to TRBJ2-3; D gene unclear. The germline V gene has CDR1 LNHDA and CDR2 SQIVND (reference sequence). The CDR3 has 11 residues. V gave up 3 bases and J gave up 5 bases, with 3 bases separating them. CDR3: CASSIIDTQYF. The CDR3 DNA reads TGTGCCAGTAGTATTATAGATACGCAGTATTTT.

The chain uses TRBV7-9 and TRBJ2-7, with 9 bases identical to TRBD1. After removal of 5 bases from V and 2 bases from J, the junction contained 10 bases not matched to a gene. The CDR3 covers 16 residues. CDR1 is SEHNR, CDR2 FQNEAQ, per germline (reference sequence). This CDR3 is CASSTRPGQGTYEQYF. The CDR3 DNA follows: TGTGCCAGCAGCACGAGACCGGGACAGGGAACCTACGAGCAGTACTTC. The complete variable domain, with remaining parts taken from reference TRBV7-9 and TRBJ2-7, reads DTGVSQNPRHKITKRGQNVTFRCDPISEHNRLYWYRQTLGQGPEFLTYFQNEAQLEKSRLLSDRFSAERPKGSFSTLEIQRTEQGDSAMYLCASSTRPGQGTYEQYFGPGTRLTVT.

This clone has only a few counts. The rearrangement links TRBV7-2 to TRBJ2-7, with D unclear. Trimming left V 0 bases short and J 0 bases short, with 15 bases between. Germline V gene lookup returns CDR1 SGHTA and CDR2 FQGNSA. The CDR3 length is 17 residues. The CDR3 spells CASSLAPSPTYSYEQYF. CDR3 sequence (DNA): TGTGCCAGCAGCTTAGCGCCCAGTCCCACTTACTCCTACGAGCAGTACTTC.

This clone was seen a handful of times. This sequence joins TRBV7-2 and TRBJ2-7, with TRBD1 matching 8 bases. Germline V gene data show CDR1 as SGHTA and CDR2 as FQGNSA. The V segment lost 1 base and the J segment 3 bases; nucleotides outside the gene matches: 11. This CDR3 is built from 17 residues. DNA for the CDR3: TGTGCCAGCAGCTTAGTTGGCGGACAGGGCTTATTCTACGAGCAGTACTTC. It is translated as CASSLVGGQGLFYEQYF.

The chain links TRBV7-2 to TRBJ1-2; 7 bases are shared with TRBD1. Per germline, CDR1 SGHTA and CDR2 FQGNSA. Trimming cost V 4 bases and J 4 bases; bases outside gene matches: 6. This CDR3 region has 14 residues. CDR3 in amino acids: CASSSRDSSYGYTF. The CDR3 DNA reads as TGTGCCAGCAGCTCCCGGGACAGTTCCTATGGCTACACCTTC.

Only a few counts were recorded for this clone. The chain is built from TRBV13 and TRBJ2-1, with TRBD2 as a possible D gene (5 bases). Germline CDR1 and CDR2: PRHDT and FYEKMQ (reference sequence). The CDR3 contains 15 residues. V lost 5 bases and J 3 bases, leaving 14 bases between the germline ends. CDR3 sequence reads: CASSNRDPGYNEQFF. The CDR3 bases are TGTGCCAGCAGCAACCGGGATCCAGGCTACAATGAGCAGTTCTTC.

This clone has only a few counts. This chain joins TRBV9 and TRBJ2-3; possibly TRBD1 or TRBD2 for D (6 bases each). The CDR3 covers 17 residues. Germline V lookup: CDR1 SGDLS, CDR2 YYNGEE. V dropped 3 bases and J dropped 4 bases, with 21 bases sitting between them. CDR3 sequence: CASSAVTGGRGSDTQYF. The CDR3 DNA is TGTGCCAGCAGCGCCGTCACTGGGGGGCGCGGGTCAGATACGCAGTATTTT.

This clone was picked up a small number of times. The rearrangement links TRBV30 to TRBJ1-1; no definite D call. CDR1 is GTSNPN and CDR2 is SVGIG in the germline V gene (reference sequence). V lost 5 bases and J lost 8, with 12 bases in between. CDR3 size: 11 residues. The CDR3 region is CAWGNAWEAFF. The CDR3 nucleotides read TGTGCCTGGGGTAATGCTTGGGAAGCTTTCTTT.

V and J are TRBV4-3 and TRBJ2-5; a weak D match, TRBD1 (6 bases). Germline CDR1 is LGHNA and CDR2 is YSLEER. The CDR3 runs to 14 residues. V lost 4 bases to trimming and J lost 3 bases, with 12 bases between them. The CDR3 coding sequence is TGCGCCAGCAGCCGAACAGGGAAAGAAGAGACCCAGTACTTC. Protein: CASSRTGKEETQYF.

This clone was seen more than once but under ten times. CDR3 residues: CASSAGGQETQYF. The CDR3 DNA is TGTGCCAGCAGCGCCGGGGGCCAAGAGACCCAGTACTTC. The chain joins TRBV9 to TRBJ2-5, with D possibly being TRBD2 (6 bases). From germline, CDR1 is SGDLS and CDR2 YYNGEE. The CDR3 runs to 13 residues. Between the trimmed V and J ends, which lost 3 bases and 1 base, there was a span of 7 bases.